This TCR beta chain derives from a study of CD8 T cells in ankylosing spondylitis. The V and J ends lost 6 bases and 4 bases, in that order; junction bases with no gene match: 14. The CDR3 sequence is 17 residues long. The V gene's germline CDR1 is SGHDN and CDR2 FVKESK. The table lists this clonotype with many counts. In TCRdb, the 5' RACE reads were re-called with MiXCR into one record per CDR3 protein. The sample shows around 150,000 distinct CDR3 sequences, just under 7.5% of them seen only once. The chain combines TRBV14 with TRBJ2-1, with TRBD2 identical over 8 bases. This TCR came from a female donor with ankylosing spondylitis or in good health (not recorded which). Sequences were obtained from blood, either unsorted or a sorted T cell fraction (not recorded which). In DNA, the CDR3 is TGTGCCAGCAGTCCTCTCAGGGCGGGGGGTCCGTACAATGAGCAGTTCTTC. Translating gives CASSPLRAGGPYNEQFF.